The clone carrying this T cell receptor beta chain occurred once. Looked up from germline, CDR1 is SQVTM and CDR2 is ANQGSEA. CDR3 length: 15 residues. The V end lost 7 bases, the J end lost 4 bases, and 22 bases lay between the germline ends. The method was immunoSEQ multiplex PCR; TCRdb's version includes in-frame clones alone and lacks a portion of them. The repertoire holds 250,000 to 300,000 clones, with 86% as singletons. Patients from Seattle were sampled longitudinally, starting during active infection. The data stem from a study of blood T cell repertoires in COVID-19. Across the study: COVID-19 samples collected from the United States, Italy and Spain covered acute and convalescent phases. T cells, B-cell-depleted T cells, or PBMCs supplied cDNA or gDNA.

The source material was peripheral blood. This TCR was recovered from a woman in her 30s with COVID-19, enrolled during active disease. This chain connects TRBV29-1 to TRBJ1-2; D is possibly TRBD1 (5 bases). Here the CDR3 reads CSALADSTITYGYTF. The CDR3 DNA reads TGCAGCGCCTTGGCCGACAGCACTATAACCTATGGCTACACCTTC.